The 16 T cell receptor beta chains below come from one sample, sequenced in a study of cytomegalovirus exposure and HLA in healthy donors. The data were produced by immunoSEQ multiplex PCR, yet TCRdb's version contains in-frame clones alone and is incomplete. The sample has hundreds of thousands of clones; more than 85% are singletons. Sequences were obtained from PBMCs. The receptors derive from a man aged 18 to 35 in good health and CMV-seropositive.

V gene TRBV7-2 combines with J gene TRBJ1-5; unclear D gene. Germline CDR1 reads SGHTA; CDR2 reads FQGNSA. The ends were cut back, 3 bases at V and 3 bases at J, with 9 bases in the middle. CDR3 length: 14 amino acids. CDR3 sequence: CASSFFSTNQPQHF. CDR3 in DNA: TGTGCCAGCAGCTTTTTTAGCACCAATCAGCCCCAGCATTTT.

This CDR3 reads CASSHPGQYEQYF. DNA for the CDR3: TGCGCCAGCAGCCACCCGGGACAGTACGAGCAGTACTTC. The V and J genes are TRBV4-1 and TRBJ2-7; 7 bases match TRBD1. This CDR3 comprises 13 residues. V was pared by 3 bases and J by 4 bases, with 3 bases of the junction left unmatched. Germline loops: CDR1 MGHRA, CDR2 YSYEKL.

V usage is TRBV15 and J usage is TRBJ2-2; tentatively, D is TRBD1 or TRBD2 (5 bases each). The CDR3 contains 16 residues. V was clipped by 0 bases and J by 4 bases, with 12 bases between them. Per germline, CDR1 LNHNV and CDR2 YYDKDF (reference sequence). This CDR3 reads CATSRDTGPITGELFF. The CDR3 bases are TGTGCCACCAGCAGAGATACGGGGCCAATCACCGGGGAGCTGTTTTTT.

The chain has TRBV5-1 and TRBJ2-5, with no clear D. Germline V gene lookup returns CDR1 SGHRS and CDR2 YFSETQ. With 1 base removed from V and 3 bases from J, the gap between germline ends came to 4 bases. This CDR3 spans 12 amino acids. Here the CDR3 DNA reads TGCGCCAGCAGCTTGCGAAAAGAGACCCAGTACTTC. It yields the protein CASSLRKETQYF.

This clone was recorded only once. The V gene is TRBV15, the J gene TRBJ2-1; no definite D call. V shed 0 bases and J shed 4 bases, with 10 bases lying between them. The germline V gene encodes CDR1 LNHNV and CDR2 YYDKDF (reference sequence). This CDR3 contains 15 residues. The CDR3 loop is CATSRENGRYNEQFF. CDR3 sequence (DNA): TGTGCCACCAGCAGAGAAAACGGGCGATACAATGAGCAGTTCTTC.

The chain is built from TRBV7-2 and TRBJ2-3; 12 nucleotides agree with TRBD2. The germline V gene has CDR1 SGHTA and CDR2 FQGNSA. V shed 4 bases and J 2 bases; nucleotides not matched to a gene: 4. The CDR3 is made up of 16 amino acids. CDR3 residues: CASSWTSGAITDTQYF. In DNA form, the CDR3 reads TGTGCCAGCAGCTGGACTAGCGGGGCGATCACAGATACGCAGTATTTT.

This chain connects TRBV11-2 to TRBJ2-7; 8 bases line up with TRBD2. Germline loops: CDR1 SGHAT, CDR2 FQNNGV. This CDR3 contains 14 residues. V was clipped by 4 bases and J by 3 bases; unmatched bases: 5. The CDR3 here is CASSWTGTSYEQYF. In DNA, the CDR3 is TGTGCCAGCAGCTGGACCGGGACTAGCTACGAGCAGTACTTC.

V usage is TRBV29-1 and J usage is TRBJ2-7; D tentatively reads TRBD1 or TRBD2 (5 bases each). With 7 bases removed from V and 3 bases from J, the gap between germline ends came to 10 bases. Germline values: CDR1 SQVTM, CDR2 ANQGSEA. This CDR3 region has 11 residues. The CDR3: CSGGVDYEQYF. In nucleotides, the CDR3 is TGCAGCGGAGGGGTTGACTACGAGCAGTACTTC.

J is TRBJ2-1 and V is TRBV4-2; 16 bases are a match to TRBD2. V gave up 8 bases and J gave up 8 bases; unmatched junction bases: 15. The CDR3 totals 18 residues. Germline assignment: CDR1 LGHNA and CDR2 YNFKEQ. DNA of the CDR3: TGTGCCAGCGGGAAAGGGACTAGCGGGAGGGCCGGGTACGATGAGCAGTTCTTC. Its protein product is CASGKGTSGRAGYDEQFF.

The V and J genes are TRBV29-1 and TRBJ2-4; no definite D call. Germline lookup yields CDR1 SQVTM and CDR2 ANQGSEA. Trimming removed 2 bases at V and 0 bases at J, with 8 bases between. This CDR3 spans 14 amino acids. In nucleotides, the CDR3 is TGCAGCGTTGAACCGTGGCTAGCCAAAAACATTCAGTACTTC. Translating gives CSVEPWLAKNIQYF.

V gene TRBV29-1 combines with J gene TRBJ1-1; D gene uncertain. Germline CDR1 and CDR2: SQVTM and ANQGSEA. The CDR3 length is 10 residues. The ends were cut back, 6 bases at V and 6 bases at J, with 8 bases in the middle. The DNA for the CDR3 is TGCAGCGTGAATGATGCTGAAGCTTTCTTT. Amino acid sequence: CSVNDAEAFF.

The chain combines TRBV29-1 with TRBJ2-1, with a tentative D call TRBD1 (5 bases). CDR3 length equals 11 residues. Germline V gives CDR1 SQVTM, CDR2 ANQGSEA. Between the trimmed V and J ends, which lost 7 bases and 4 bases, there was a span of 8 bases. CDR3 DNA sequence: TGCAGCGGTCGACAGTACAATGAGCAGTTCTTC. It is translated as CSGRQYNEQFF.

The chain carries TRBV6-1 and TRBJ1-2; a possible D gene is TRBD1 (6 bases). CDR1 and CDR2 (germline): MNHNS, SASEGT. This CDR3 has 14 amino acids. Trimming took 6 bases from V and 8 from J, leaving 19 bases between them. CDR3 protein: CASRNQGQLIGYTF. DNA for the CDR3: TGTGCCAGCAGAAATCAGGGGCAGCTTATCGGCTACACCTTC.

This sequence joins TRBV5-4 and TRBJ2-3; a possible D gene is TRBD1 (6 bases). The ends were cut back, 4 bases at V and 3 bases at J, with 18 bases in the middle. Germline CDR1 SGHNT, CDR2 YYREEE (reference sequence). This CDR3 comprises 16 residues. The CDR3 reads CASSQPGAYGTDTQYF. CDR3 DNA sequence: TGTGCCAGCAGCCAACCAGGGGCTTACGGGACAGATACGCAGTATTTT.

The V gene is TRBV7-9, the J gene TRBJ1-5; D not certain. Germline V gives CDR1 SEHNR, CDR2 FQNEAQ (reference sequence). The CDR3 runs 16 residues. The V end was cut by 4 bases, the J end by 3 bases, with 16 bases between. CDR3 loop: CASSSSVGRNNQPQHF. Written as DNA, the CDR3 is TGTGCCAGCAGCTCCTCCGTCGGCAGGAACAATCAGCCCCAGCATTTT.

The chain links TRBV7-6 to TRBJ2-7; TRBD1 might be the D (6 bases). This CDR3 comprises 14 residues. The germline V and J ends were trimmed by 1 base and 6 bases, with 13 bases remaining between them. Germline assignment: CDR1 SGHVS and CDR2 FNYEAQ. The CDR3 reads CASSLGAGVGEQYF. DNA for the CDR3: TGTGCCAGCAGCTTAGGGGCAGGGGTTGGCGAGCAGTACTTC.